Listed here are 27 T cell receptor beta chains from one sample, sequenced in a study of regulatory T cells in long-lasting Graves disease. Time point specified: newly diagnosed GD, antithyroid drugs for less than 3 months. TCR sequences were obtained from RNA taken from PBMCs. Through Arm-PCR of CDR3 regions and iRepertoire HTBI primers, TCR beta libraries were built. TCRdb reanalysed the multiplex PCR reads using MiXCR and keeps one entry per CDR3 protein. The data show about 620,000 distinct CDR3 sequences, approximately 15% seen once. This sample was shared with a second study, whose subject was T cells in Graves' hyperthyroidism and ophthalmopathy.

The sample was peripheral blood mononuclear cells (PBMCs), taken at new diagnosis, from a patient treated with antithyroid drugs. The receptors shown here come from a woman younger than 45 with Graves disease.

This clonotype was recorded at least ten times. The V gene is TRBV7-8, the J gene TRBJ2-5; D not certain. This CDR3 contains 13 residues. V lost 6 bases to trimming and J lost 5 bases, with 13 bases between them. Germline CDR1 and CDR2: SGHVS and FQNEAQ. The CDR3 is CASSTGHSETQYF. The CDR3 DNA is TGTGCCAGCAGTACTGGCCATTCGGAGACCCAGTACTTC.

To note about this clonotype: Its ends do not fully match the called genes, so a read error is possible. The CDR3 here is CAGSFRPENEQFF. CDR3 DNA: TGTGCCGGCAGCTTTCGTCCGGAAAATGAGCAGTTCTTC. The rearrangement joins TRBV5-4 to TRBJ2-1; D gene ambiguous. In germline, CDR1 is SGHNT, CDR2 YYREEE (reference sequence). CDR3 length equals 13 residues.

In the case of this clonotype: The junction and the germline gene differ at one end; a read error may be behind it. The chain joins TRBV19 to TRBJ1-4; D not certain. This CDR3 is built from 12 residues. Germline V gives CDR1 LNHDA, CDR2 SQIVND (reference sequence). CDR3 DNA sequence: TGTGCCAGTAAGGGAGCCGCTGAAAAACTGTCTTTT. This encodes CASKGAAEKLSF.

This clonotype was counted ten times or more. The chain has TRBV12-3 or TRBV12-4 and TRBJ2-3; 7 nucleotides line up with TRBD1. The CDR3 has 16 amino acids. V lost 6 bases to trimming and J lost 1 base; unmatched junction nucleotides: 10. The CDR3 sequence is CASSPRGFQRTDTQYF. The DNA of the CDR3 is TGTGCCAGCAGCCCCAGGGGGTTTCAGCGCACAGATACGCAGTATTTT.

In this sample, this clonotype turned up a few times. V and J are TRBV10-2 and TRBJ2-1; the D is unclear. The germline V gene has CDR1 WSHSY and CDR2 SAAADI. V lost 7 bases, J lost 8 bases, and 9 bases lay in between. The CDR3 is 11 amino acids. The CDR3, as DNA: TGCGCCAGCACGGCGGTAGATGAGCAGTTCTTC. It codes for CASTAVDEQFF.

The chain carries TRBV11-2 and TRBJ2-3; no definite D call. The CDR3 contains 17 residues. The germline V gene has CDR1 SGHAT and CDR2 FQNNGV. The V end lost 4 bases, the J end lost 0 bases, and 17 bases lay between the germline ends. This chain's CDR3 is CASSSKASGPSTDTQYF. The DNA of the CDR3 is TGTGCCAGCAGCTCCAAGGCTAGTGGACCCAGCACAGATACGCAGTATTTT.

This clonotype was seen a few times. This sequence joins TRBV20-1 and TRBJ2-1; 14 bases fit TRBD2. The CDR3 covers 14 residues. Trimming cost V 6 bases and J 11 bases; bases outside gene matches: 9. CDR1 and CDR2 from the germline V gene are DFQATT and SNEGSKA (reference sequence). The CDR3 protein is CSAPPGLAGDKQFF. CDR3 in DNA: TGCAGTGCCCCTCCGGGACTAGCGGGAGATAAGCAGTTCTTC.

This clonotype has ten or more counts. The chain recombines TRBV11-2 with TRBJ1-4; D unresolved. The CDR3 is made up of 15 amino acids. The V end lost 4 bases, the J end lost 8 bases, and 17 bases lay between the germline ends. The germline V gene encodes CDR1 SGHAT and CDR2 FQNNGV. The CDR3 DNA is TGTGCCAGCAGCTCCGTACACCTCCTGGGGGAAAAACTGTTTTTT. It codes for CASSSVHLLGEKLFF. Filled out from reference TRBV11-2 and TRBJ1-4, the complete variable domain reads EAGVAQSPRYKIIEKRQSVAFWCNPISGHATLYWYQQILGQGPKLLIQFQNNGVVDDSQLPKDRFSAERLKGVDSTLKIQPAKLEDSAVYLCASSSVHLLGEKLFFGSGTQLSVL.

This chain uses TRBV29-1 with TRBJ1-4; the match to TRBD1 covers 9 bases. Germline trimming cut 0 bases from V and 2 bases from J; bases unmatched to any gene: 4. This CDR3 comprises 16 residues. CDR1 and CDR2 (germline): SQVTM, ANQGSEA. The CDR3 sequence: CSVEDTGGPTNEKLFF. CDR3 coding DNA: TGCAGCGTTGAAGATACAGGGGGCCCCACTAATGAAAAACTGTTTTTT.

This clonotype showed up many times. V usage is TRBV12-3 or TRBV12-4 and J usage is TRBJ1-1; D unresolved. V lost 5 bases to trimming and J lost 6 bases, with 16 bases between them. CDR3 length: 14 residues. CDR3 sequence (DNA): TGTGCCAGCAGTCCCCTCGGACTCGTCCCTGAAGCTTTCTTT. This sequence encodes CASSPLGLVPEAFF.

This clonotype was counted many times. The junction departs from germline at one end; a sequencing error may be responsible. The chain is built from TRBV6-1 and TRBJ1-2, with D maybe TRBD1 (5 bases). The CDR3 is made up of 14 amino acids. Germline V gene lookup returns CDR1 MNHNS and CDR2 SASEGT. CDR3 residues: CASSEGVWGEGYTF. CDR3 nucleotides: TGTGCCAGCAGCGAAGGCGTCTGGGGCGAAGGCTACACCTTC.

Many counts were recorded for this clonotype. The chain couples TRBV20-1 to TRBJ1-1, with D possibly being TRBD1 (5 bases). Germline V gene sequence: CDR1 DFQATT, CDR2 SNEGSKA (reference sequence). The CDR3 is 13 residues long. V was trimmed by 3 bases and J by 6 bases, leaving 14 bases between them. The CDR3 reads CSASKGLFAEAFF. In nucleotides, the CDR3 is TGCAGTGCTAGTAAGGGGTTGTTTGCTGAAGCTTTCTTT.

This clonotype has at least ten counts. V and J are TRBV7-2 and TRBJ1-5; no firm D call. Trimming took 10 bases from V and 6 from J, leaving 16 bases between them. Germline values: CDR1 SGHTA, CDR2 FQGNSA. This CDR3 comprises 13 residues. This CDR3 reads CATSRVAGQPQHF. The CDR3 DNA is TGTGCCACCTCTCGGGTGGCAGGTCAGCCCCAGCATTTT.

This clonotype turned up a few times. The chain recombines TRBV6-1 with TRBJ2-7; D is undetermined. Germline-derived CDR1 and CDR2 are MNHNS and SASEGT. The CDR3 covers 11 residues. The V end lost 8 bases, the J end lost 3 bases, and 8 bases lay between the germline ends. The CDR3, as DNA: TGTGCCAGCGGTACGAACTACGAGCAGTACTTC. It is translated as CASGTNYEQYF.

V is TRBV2 and J is TRBJ1-4, with no clear D. V was cut by 6 bases and J by 4 bases, with 15 bases left in between. Per germline, CDR1 SNHLY and CDR2 FYNNEI. CDR3 length equals 15 residues. Written as DNA, the CDR3 is TGTGCCAGCAGCCCCCAACAGTCATTTAATGAAAAACTGTTTTTT. The encoded protein is CASSPQQSFNEKLFF.

This clonotype has a handful of counts. The gene calls are TRBV9 and TRBJ2-5; D unresolved. The CDR3 totals 14 residues. The V gene's germline CDR1 is SGDLS and CDR2 YYNGEE. The V end was cut by 7 bases, the J end by 1 base, with 14 bases between. The CDR3 sequence is CASSRSSIQETQYF. CDR3 sequence (DNA): TGTGCCAGCTCCCGGTCCTCCATCCAAGAGACCCAGTACTTC.

This clonotype was counted many times. The V and J genes are TRBV20-1 and TRBJ2-5; tentatively, D is TRBD1 (6 bases). The length of the CDR3 is 12 residues. Germline CDR1 is DFQATT and CDR2 is SNEGSKA (reference sequence). Trimming removed 5 bases at V and 4 bases at J, with 11 bases between. Here the CDR3 DNA reads TGCAGTGCTTATGGACAGACAGAGACCCAGTACTTC. This sequence encodes CSAYGQTETQYF.

This clonotype showed up just a few times. The rearrangement links TRBV4-2 to TRBJ2-1, with TRBD2 identical over 8 bases. This CDR3 is built from 16 residues. The germline V gene has CDR1 LGHNA and CDR2 YNFKEQ. J was trimmed by 7 bases and V by 2 bases; bases with no gene match: 10. The CDR3 loop is CASSQSSAGVENEQFF. CDR3 nucleotide sequence: TGTGCCAGCAGCCAATCCTCAGCGGGAGTCGAGAATGAGCAGTTCTTC.

Many counts were recorded for this clonotype. The chain has TRBV6-1 and TRBJ1-1; D ambiguous. The V gene's germline CDR1 is MNHNS and CDR2 SASEGT. V lost 2 bases and J 13 bases, leaving 11 bases between the germline ends. The CDR3 covers 11 residues. The CDR3, as DNA: TGTGCCAGCAGTGAATCCAATCGGGGTTTCTTT. Translated: CASSESNRGFF.

This clonotype was picked up one time. A clone one base away is much larger, so this may be a read error. In this CDR3 the conserved last residue, phenylalanine or tryptophan, is missing, so a read error is likely. This rearrangement joins TRBV28 to TRBJ2-1; 7 bases agree with TRBD1. This CDR3 contains 17 residues. CDR1 MDHEN and CDR2 SYDVKM come from the germline V gene. V gave up 6 bases and J gave up 1 base; unmatched junction bases: 12. For the CDR3, the DNA is TGTGCCAGCAGACATAACGACAGGGCGGGTTCCTACAATGAGCAGTTCCTC. Amino acid sequence: CASRHNDRAGSYNEQFL.

At least ten counts were recorded for this clonotype. The chain links TRBV27 to TRBJ1-4; D unresolved. The germline V gene encodes CDR1 MNHEY and CDR2 SMNVEV (reference sequence). This CDR3 has 13 amino acids. The V gene lost 0 bases and the J gene lost 1 base, with 0 bases spanning the gap. The CDR3 here is CASSLSTNEKLFF. The DNA of the CDR3 is TGTGCCAGCAGTTTATCAACTAATGAAAAACTGTTTTTT.

This clonotype was found many times. The V and J genes are TRBV28 and TRBJ1-5; D is unclear. This CDR3 contains 14 residues. V was cut by 1 base and J by 3 bases, with 7 bases left in between. Germline CDR1 reads MDHEN; CDR2 reads SYDVKM. CDR3: CASSLSVNNQPQHF. The CDR3, as DNA: TGTGCCAGCAGTTTATCAGTTAACAATCAGCCCCAGCATTTT.

This clonotype was seen ten or more times. The chain couples TRBV12-3 or TRBV12-4 to TRBJ1-5, with 10 positions matching TRBD1. This CDR3 is 16 amino acids long. V dropped 4 bases and J dropped 2; count of bases not matched to a gene: 5. Here the CDR3 reads CASSSTGGAGNQPQHF. CDR3 in DNA: TGTGCCAGCAGTTCGACAGGGGGCGCCGGCAATCAGCCCCAGCATTTT.

This clonotype was seen at least ten times. The gene calls are TRBV28 and TRBJ2-7; TRBD2 aligns across 10 bases. J was trimmed by 3 bases and V by 8 bases; bases with no gene match: 7. The CDR3 loop spans 14 amino acids. CDR1 is MDHEN and CDR2 is SYDVKM in the germline V gene. The CDR3 bases are TGTGCCAGCTTGACACTAGCGGGGTTCTACGAGCAGTACTTC. It translates to CASLTLAGFYEQYF.

The rearrangement uses TRBV5-1 and TRBJ2-7, with 8 bases fitting TRBD1. The junction had 7 bases not matched to a gene; V was cut back by 3 bases and J by 5 bases. Germline CDR1 and CDR2: SGHRS and YFSETQ. The CDR3 contains 14 residues. CDR3 sequence: CASSSDRGWDEQYF. The CDR3 nucleotides are TGCGCCAGCAGCTCCGACAGGGGTTGGGACGAGCAGTACTTC.

This clonotype came up many times. This rearrangement joins TRBV5-1 to TRBJ2-1; D may be TRBD1 (5 bases). V shed 4 bases and J shed 6 bases, with 8 bases lying between them. There are 12 residues in the CDR3. Germline V gene sequence: CDR1 SGHRS, CDR2 YFSETQ. CDR3 protein: CASSRRVNEQFF. The CDR3 coding sequence is TGCGCCAGCAGCCGCAGGGTCAATGAGCAGTTCTTC.

In this sample, this clonotype turned up many times. The chain combines TRBV20-1 with TRBJ1-2, with D unresolved. The V gene lost 5 bases and the J gene lost 4 bases, with 17 bases spanning the gap. Looked up from germline, CDR1 is DFQATT and CDR2 is SNEGSKA (reference sequence). This CDR3 contains 14 residues. DNA for the CDR3: TGCAGTGCTTCCCCGACATCTGCCGTCTATGGCTACACCTTC. Its translation is CSASPTSAVYGYTF.